The clone carrying this TCR beta chain has just a few counts. The junction shows a germline mismatch at one end, possibly a read error. CDR3 length: 16 amino acids. Germline loops: CDR1 SGHTA, CDR2 FQGNSA. Time point reported: pretreatment peripheral blood. Enrolled patients showed locally advanced or metastatic urothelial carcinoma. The data were obtained in a study of PD-L1 blockade in urothelial cancer. TCRdb keeps only in-frame clones here, not all; method: immunoSEQ multiplex PCR. Of around 71,000 clones in the sample, around four fifths were seen once. The source of this sequence is a man aged 35 to 55 with urothelial cancer. The chain couples TRBV7-2 to TRBJ1-2, with D possibly being TRBD1 (6 bases). The starting material was PBMCs, obtained around atezolizumab (anti-PD-L1) treatment. The CDR3, as DNA: TGTGCCAGCAGCCTAGCAGGGCAGGGGACGCCCTATGGCTACACCTTC. It encodes CASSLAGQGTPYGYTF.